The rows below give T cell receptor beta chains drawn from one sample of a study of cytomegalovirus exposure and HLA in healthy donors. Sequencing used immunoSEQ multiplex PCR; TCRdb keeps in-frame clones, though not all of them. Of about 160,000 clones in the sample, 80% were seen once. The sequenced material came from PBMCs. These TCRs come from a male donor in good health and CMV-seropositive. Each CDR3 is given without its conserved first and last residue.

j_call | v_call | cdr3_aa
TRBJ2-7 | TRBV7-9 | SSSLGTGVFQY
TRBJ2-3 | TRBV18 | ASSRRTSGKTDTQY
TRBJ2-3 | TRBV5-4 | ASSLASGLFTDTQY
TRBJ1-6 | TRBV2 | ASSDLQGSPLH
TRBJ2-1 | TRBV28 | ASHPPLSSYNEQF
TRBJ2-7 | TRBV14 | ASSLQARYEQY
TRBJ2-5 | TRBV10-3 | AISGGSGPQETQY
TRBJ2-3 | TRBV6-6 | ASGTGQYTQY
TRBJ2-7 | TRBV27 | ASSSSGGRFYEQY
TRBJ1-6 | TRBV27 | ASRGQANSPLH
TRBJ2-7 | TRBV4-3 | ASSQPGVSYEQY
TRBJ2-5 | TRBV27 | ASRALAGLQYQETQY
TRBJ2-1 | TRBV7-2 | ASSLRGADKNEQF
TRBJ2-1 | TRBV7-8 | ASTLGAVSSYNEQF
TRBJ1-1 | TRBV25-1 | ASSDPQREAF
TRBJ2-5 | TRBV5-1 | ASIIAGGAVGETQY
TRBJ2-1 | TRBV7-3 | ASSLLAGGNEQF
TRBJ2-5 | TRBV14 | ASSQGRDRVLETQY
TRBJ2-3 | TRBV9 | ASSVKILEPTANTSQY
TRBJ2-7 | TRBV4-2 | ASSQEGGVGQY
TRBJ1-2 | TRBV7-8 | ASSTRDSGNYGYT
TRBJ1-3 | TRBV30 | AWSGGGSGNTIY
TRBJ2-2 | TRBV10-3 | AISLRLAGGTGELF
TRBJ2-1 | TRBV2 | ASNEDRVVSNEQF
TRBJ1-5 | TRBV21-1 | ASSQGGQGAAQPQH
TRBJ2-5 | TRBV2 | ASSRLAGGQETQY
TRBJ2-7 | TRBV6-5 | ASSPGSIAYEQY
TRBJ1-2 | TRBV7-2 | ASSFTGGSGYT
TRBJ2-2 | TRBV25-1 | ASSGVRDRLITGELF
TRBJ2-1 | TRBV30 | AWSSQGRAFYNEQF
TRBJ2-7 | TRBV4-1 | ASSQDSAGTTYEQY
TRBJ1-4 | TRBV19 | ASRPDREVGKLF
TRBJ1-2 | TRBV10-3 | AISPGNSTGGYT
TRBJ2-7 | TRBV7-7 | ASSPQGKFYEQY
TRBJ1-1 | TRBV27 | ASSWGRGRRDAF